This T cell receptor beta chain is drawn from a study of T-cell memory formation after mild COVID-19. The V segment lost 8 bases and the J segment 9 bases; nucleotides outside the gene matches: 7. The V gene's germline CDR1 is MGHDK and CDR2 SYGVNS. CDR3 length: 12 residues. TCRdb redid the calling of the 5' RACE reads with MiXCR, one entry per CDR3 protein. The sample shows about 560,000 distinct CDR3 sequences, 20% to 25% of them seen only once. This clonotype was counted a few times. The chain has TRBV25-1 and TRBJ2-1, with 7 bases matching TRBD2. The sequence came from an adult woman who had mild COVID-19 (a few samples of this study predate the infection). Cell type and time point are not known. The sequencing sample was made of PBMCs or a T cell subset sorted from them (not recorded which). The DNA for the CDR3 is TGTGCCAGCCTCCCCGGCGGGGGTGAGCAGTTCTTC. Translation: CASLPGGGEQFF.